This TCR beta chain originates from a study of PD-1 blockade in classical Hodgkin lymphoma (dated by TCRdb to about 2020). For the study in its entirety: Nivolumab dosing was 3 mg/kg intravenously every 2 weeks, continuing until either disease progression or unacceptable toxicity. To define a peripheral blood immune signature of response to PD-1 blockade in classical Hodgkin lymphoma, the study combined TCR beta sequencing with CyTOF. The full study reports these points: Baseline diversity similar to that of newly diagnosed patients was observed in trial patients achieving complete response, whereas significantly lower diversity was observed in partial responders and progressors. Newly diagnosed patients were reported to have lower baseline TCR diversity than healthy donors, and relapsed/refractory patients were reported to have lower baseline TCR diversity still. Lower diversity was observed in patients in whom nivolumab was started less than 1 year after ASCT, and these patients were excluded from later analyses so that confounding by immune reconstitution would be avoided. The study covered only a single clinical trial cohort, and the causes of the repertoire differences, possibly disease activity or prior therapy, were still not defined. A significant rise by C4D1 was seen in CD4+ but not CD8+ TCR diversity (p=0.0027 vs p=0.16), with the rise being most apparent in complete responders (p=0.02).

Concerning this clone itself: No cognate antigen has been identified for it. No much larger clone is present one base from it, and per-base qualities are unavailable.

The Qiagen DNeasy kit was used to extract genomic DNA both from unsorted PBMCs and from the negatively selected CD4+ and CD8+ fractions. TCR beta CDR3 regions were subjected to amplification by immunoSEQ multiplex PCR with primers that anneal to V and J segments. A synthetic immune receptor repertoire was used to minimize amplification bias, and any remaining bias was removed computationally after sequencing. Regarding the original processing steps: Repertoire diversity was quantified as the Shannon entropy index using custom Python scripts. Unsorted, CD4+ and CD8+ repertoires were analyzed separately, except for combined analyses in which CD4+ and CD8+ sequences were merged in silico. A clone was considered expanded if an increase in frequency of at least 2-fold after treatment relative to C1D1 was found, and a pseudocount of 0.5 was applied to clones undetected at baseline. Clones with 0 or 1 copy at C1D1 were classified as singleton clones, and clones with 2 or more copies were classified as non-singleton clones. Clones expanded in unsorted samples were assigned a CD4+, CD8+ or unknown annotation through matching of protein sequences in sorted samples from the same patient. Wilcoxon tests on paired samples were used to test changes in diversity from C1D1 to C4D1. This is the immuneACCESS table as TCRdb keeps it, with only in-frame sequences that have V and J called. A part of the clones is gone; compared with another copy, unresolved V genes explain less than half, and the rest is unexplained. That table is the source of V, J and clone size, and D and trimming were worked out from the DNA. Across this sample there are over 50,000 clones, with approximately 90% seen only once. The ten top clones hold less than 9% of the sample.

The V end loses 6 bases and the J end loses 4 bases, and a stretch of 9 bases separates them. The CDR3 contains 12 residues, cysteine and phenylalanine counted. The retained sequence is limited to the CDR3, 36 bases, with the frame set at the first base. Sequences SGHRS (CDR1) and YFSETQ (CDR2) are obtained from the germline V gene. The sample's time point label is to be understood as: cycle 4 day 1 (C4D1), after 6 weeks of nivolumab. Relapse after autologous stem cell transplantation had occurred in all trial patients, and cohorts A, B and C were distinguished by prior brentuximab vedotin exposure. The trial cohort included fewer than 65 patients with relapsed/refractory classical Hodgkin lymphoma, and each patient had a best overall response of complete response, partial response or progressive disease. Single-agent nivolumab was administered to trial patients in the multi-cohort phase II CheckMate 205 trial. An independent review committee assessed best overall response using the 2007 International Working Group response criteria. Trial PBMCs were collected immediately before nivolumab initiation (C1D1) and during therapy at cycle 2 day 1 and cycle 4 day 1. Peripheral blood was collected in 8 mL Vacutainer Cell Preparation Tubes, from which PBMCs were isolated by centrifugation and then cryopreserved.

Sequencing was performed on peripheral blood mononuclear cells (PBMCs), taken before the fourth cycle of nivolumab. The chain is made from TRBV5-1 and TRBJ2-3, with the D gene uncertain. The sequence was obtained from a human donor with classical Hodgkin lymphoma. The CDR3 sequence is CASTVGSDTQYF. The nucleotide sequence reads TGCGCCAGCACCGTCGGTTCAGATACGCAGTATTTT.